What follows are 11 T cell receptor beta chains derived from one specimen sequenced in a study of shared clonotypes between healthy human individuals. Clones were read by immunoSEQ multiplex PCR, and TCRdb kept only the in-frame ones, dropping some. Among some 1,100,000 clones, 75% to 80% were seen once, and the ten largest hold 0.5% to 0.6%. Sequencing input: memory CD4+ T cells from PBMCs. Subset of the sample: CD45RA-negative fraction. Every receptor here comes from a man between 18 and 35 years old in good health. Some clones in this sample may be carry-over from other donors' samples.

This sequence joins TRBV5-5 and TRBJ2-7, with D perhaps TRBD2 (5 bases). CDR3 length: 15 amino acids. The V end lost 1 base, the J end lost 2 bases, and 13 bases lay between the germline ends. Germline V gives CDR1 SGHKS, CDR2 YYEKEE (reference sequence). The CDR3 protein is CASSLSSSRTYEQYF. The CDR3 nucleotides are TGTGCCAGCAGCTTGTCGTCTAGCCGAACCTACGAGCAGTACTTC.

The chain joins TRBV11-1 to TRBJ2-1; TRBD2 might be the D (6 bases). There are 13 residues in the CDR3. From germline, CDR1 is SGHAT and CDR2 FQDESV (reference sequence). The ends were cut back, 5 bases at V and 7 bases at J, with 12 bases in the middle. CDR3 amino acids: CASSPPTSNEQFF. The CDR3 DNA follows: TGTGCCAGCAGCCCCCCGACTAGTAATGAGCAGTTCTTC.

This chain joins TRBV5-5 and TRBJ2-3; D unresolved. Germline assignment: CDR1 SGHKS and CDR2 YYEKEE (reference sequence). Trimming took off 0 bases at V and 2 bases at J, with 19 bases between the two ends. This CDR3 comprises 18 residues. The CDR3 spells CASSLVGVGPTSTDTQYF. The CDR3, as DNA: TGTGCCAGCAGCTTGGTTGGGGTAGGGCCTACCTCCACAGATACGCAGTATTTT.

This clone was picked up one time. CDR3 amino acids: CASSPRQGDGYTF. In DNA form, the CDR3 reads TGTGCCAGCAGCCCACGACAGGGAGATGGCTACACCTTC. The rearrangement joins TRBV9 to TRBJ1-2; 7 nucleotides agree with TRBD1. The CDR3 runs to 13 residues. Germline CDR1 reads SGDLS; CDR2 reads YYNGEE. V gave up 4 bases and J gave up 6 bases; unmatched junction bases: 6. Full variable domain (outside the CDR3, taken from reference TRBV9 and TRBJ1-2): DSGVTQTPKHLITATGQRVTLRCSPRSGDLSVYWYQQSLDQGLQFLIQYYNGEERAKGNILERFSAQQFPDLHSELNLSSLELGDSALYFCASSPRQGDGYTFGSGTRLTVV.

CDR3 sequence: CASSSTGLAGAGELFF. The CDR3 DNA sequence: TGCGCCAGCAGCTCGACGGGACTAGCGGGCGCCGGGGAGCTGTTTTTT. The chain joins TRBV5-1 to TRBJ2-2, with TRBD2 matching 12 bases. This CDR3 comprises 16 residues. The germline gives CDR1 SGHRS, CDR2 YFSETQ. Trimming took 3 bases from V and 6 from J; bases not matched to a gene: 6.

This clone showed up just a few times. CDR3 nucleotide sequence: TGTGCCAGCAGCCTAAATGGCGGTAGCACAGATACGCAGTATTTT. It encodes CASSLNGGSTDTQYF. The chain employs TRBV7-3 and TRBJ2-3; unclear D gene. The CDR3 spans 15 residues. Trimming took 5 bases from V and 0 from J, leaving 12 bases between them. Germline V CDR1 and CDR2: SGHTA, FQGTGA.

The CDR3 loop reads CASSQDARLSGRGPEQFF. The CDR3 bases are TGTGCCAGCAGCCAAGACGCCCGCCTTAGCGGGAGAGGGCCCGAGCAGTTCTTC. The chain joins TRBV4-2 to TRBJ2-1, with 9 bases identical to TRBD2. In germline, CDR1 is LGHNA, CDR2 YNFKEQ. The CDR3 loop spans 18 amino acids. Losses at the gene ends were 0 bases for V and 10 bases for J; bases not matched to a gene: 16.

This clone was detected only once. The chain recombines TRBV2 with TRBJ2-7, with TRBD2 matching 11 bases. Germline-derived CDR1 and CDR2 are SNHLY and FYNNEI. CDR3 length equals 14 residues. J gave up 6 bases and V 3 bases, and 4 bases lay outside the gene matches. The CDR3 sequence: CASSDTSGSSEQYF. The CDR3 DNA reads as TGTGCCAGCAGTGACACTAGCGGGAGCTCCGAGCAGTACTTC.

This CDR3 reads CASSSQRGLSTDTQYF. The DNA of the CDR3 is TGCGCCAGCAGCTCGCAGCGGGGATTAAGCACAGATACGCAGTATTTT. The rearrangement joins TRBV5-1 to TRBJ2-3; 7 nucleotides line up with TRBD2. The germline V gene has CDR1 SGHRS and CDR2 YFSETQ. V was clipped by 3 bases and J by 0 bases; unmatched bases: 7. This CDR3 contains 16 residues.

In the case of this clone: This CDR3 is also generated by other DNA sequences in the sample. V gene TRBV5-4 combines with J gene TRBJ2-3; D is undetermined. V was shortened by 0 bases and J by 2 bases, with 7 bases between the two germline ends. The CDR3 runs 14 residues. The germline V gene has CDR1 SGHNT and CDR2 YYREEE (reference sequence). The CDR3 DNA is TGTGCCAGCAGCTTGGATCGCCTCACAGATACGCAGTATTTT. This gives the protein CASSLDRLTDTQYF.

This clone was seen a handful of times. V is TRBV2 and J is TRBJ1-1; D gene uncertain. V gave up 8 bases and J gave up 3 bases, with 4 bases separating them. The CDR3 totals 10 residues. Germline V gives CDR1 SNHLY, CDR2 FYNNEI. CDR3 loop: CASGHTEAFF. The CDR3 coding sequence is TGTGCCAGCGGGCACACTGAAGCTTTCTTT.